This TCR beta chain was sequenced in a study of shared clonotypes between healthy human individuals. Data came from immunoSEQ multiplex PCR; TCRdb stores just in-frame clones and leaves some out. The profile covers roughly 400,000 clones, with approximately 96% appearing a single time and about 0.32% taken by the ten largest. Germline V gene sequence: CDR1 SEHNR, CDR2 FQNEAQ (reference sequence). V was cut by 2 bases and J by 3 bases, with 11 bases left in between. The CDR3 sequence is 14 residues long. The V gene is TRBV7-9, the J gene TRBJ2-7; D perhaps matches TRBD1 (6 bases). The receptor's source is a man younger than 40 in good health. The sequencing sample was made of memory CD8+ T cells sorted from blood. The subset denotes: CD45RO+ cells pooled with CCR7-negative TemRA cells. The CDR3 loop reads CASSLTGGYYEQYF. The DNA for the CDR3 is TGTGCCAGCAGCTTAACTGGGGGCTACTACGAGCAGTACTTC.